The rows below give T cell receptor beta chains drawn from one sample of a study of shared clonotypes between healthy human individuals. Clones were sequenced by immunoSEQ multiplex PCR, and TCRdb holds only the in-frame ones, with some missing. The sample lists about 670,000 clones, approximately 75% occurring once. Sequencing was carried out using memory CD4+ T cells sorted from blood. These receptors all stem from a young woman in good health. Both conserved end residues are part of each CDR3. D genes are given only for firm matches. Only part of the rows carry a size: once, few, many, or a class if the clone is expanded.

j_call clone_size d_call v_call cdr3_length cdr3_nt cdr3_aa
TRBJ2-5 - - TRBV28 17 TGTGCCAGCAGTCCGCTTAGTAATAGCGGATCCCAAGAGACCCAGTACTTC CASSPLSNSGSQETQYF
TRBJ2-5 - TRBD1 TRBV5-1 15 TGCGCCAGCAGTCCCGGGACAGGCGCCCAAGAGACCCAGTACTTC CASSPGTGAQETQYF
TRBJ1-2 - TRBD1 TRBV5-6 14 TGTGCCAGCAGCGGGGTGACAGGGAACTATGGCTACACCTTC CASSGVTGNYGYTF
TRBJ1-5 - - TRBV28 14 TGTGCCAGCAGCCCGACAGGATCGGCTCAGCCCCAGCATTTT CASSPTGSAQPQHF
TRBJ2-7 - - TRBV10-1 14 TGCGCCAGCAGTCGGGCAGGGGATGCGCGTGAGCAGTACTTC CASSRAGDAREQYF
TRBJ2-3 once TRBD2 TRBV7-9 13 TGTGCCAGCAGCTCCCCCCGACTAGCGGGAGGTCATTTT CASSSPRLAGGHF
TRBJ2-1 - TRBD1 TRBV5-1 15 TGCGCCAGCAGCTTTACAGGGGGCTCCTACAATGAGCAGTTCTTC CASSFTGGSYNEQFF
TRBJ2-2 - - TRBV7-3 12 TGTGCCAGCAGCTTCCCCACCGGGGAGCTGTTTTTT CASSFPTGELFF
TRBJ2-1 - - TRBV19 12 TGTGCCAGTAGTCCGGGGGTCAATGAGCAGTTCTTC CASSPGVNEQFF
TRBJ2-2 - TRBD2 TRBV19 16 TGTGCCAGTAGTACCTCGGGACTAGCGGGGACGGGGGAGCTGTTTTTT CASSTSGLAGTGELFF
TRBJ2-5 many TRBD1 TRBV5-1 17 TGCGCCAGCAGCTTGGGGGACAGGGCGCCCCTTCAAGAGACCCAGTACTTC CASSLGDRAPLQETQYF
TRBJ2-3 - - TRBV6-5 14 TGTGCCTCCCAGGGGACGTTGGGAACAGATACGCAGTATTTT CASQGTLGTDTQYF
TRBJ1-1 - TRBD1 TRBV9 16 TGTGCCAGCAGCGTGGCGACAGGGGATATGAACACTGAAGCTTTCTTT CASSVATGDMNTEAFF
TRBJ2-2 few - TRBV20-1 11 TGCAGTGCTGAACTCCGAGAGGAGCTGTTTTTT CSAELREELFF
TRBJ1-1 few - TRBV10-3 13 TGTGCCATCAGTGAGAATGGGTACACTGAAGCTTTCTTT CAISENGYTEAFF
TRBJ1-2 - - TRBV20-1 11 TGCAGTGTAAGCAGGGTCTATGGCTACACCTTC CSVSRVYGYTF
TRBJ2-3 - - TRBV29-1 14 TGCAGCGCTAAGGTGGACAGCGGAGGAGATACGCAGTATTTT CSAKVDSGGDTQYF
TRBJ2-5 - - TRBV7-3 14 TGTGCCAGCAGCCTGGCGGGACAGCAAGAGACCCAGTACTTC CASSLAGQQETQYF